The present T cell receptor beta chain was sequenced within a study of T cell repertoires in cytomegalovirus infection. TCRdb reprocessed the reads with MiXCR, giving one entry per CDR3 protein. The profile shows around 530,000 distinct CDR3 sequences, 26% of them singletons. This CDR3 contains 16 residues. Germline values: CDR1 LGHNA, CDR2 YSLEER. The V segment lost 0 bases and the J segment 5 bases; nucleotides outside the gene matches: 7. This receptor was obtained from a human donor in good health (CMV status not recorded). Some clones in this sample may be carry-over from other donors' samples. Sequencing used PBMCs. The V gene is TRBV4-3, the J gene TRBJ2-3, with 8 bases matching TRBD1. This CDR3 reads CASSQDSGQAQDTQYF. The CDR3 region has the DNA TGCGCCAGCAGCCAAGACTCGGGACAGGCTCAAGATACGCAGTATTTT.